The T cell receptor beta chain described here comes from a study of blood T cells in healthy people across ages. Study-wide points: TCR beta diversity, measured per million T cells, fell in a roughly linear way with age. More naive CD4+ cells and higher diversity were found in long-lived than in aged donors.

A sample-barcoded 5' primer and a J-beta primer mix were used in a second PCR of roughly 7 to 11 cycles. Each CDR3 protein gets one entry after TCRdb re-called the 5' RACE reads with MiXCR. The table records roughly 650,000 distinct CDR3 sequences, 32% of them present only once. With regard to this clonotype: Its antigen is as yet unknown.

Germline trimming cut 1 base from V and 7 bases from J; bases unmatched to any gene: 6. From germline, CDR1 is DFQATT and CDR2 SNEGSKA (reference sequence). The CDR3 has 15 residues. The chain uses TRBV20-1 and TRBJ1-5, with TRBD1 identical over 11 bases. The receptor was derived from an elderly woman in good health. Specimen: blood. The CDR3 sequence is CSARAPGQGDQPQHF. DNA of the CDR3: TGCAGTGCTAGAGCTCCGGGACAGGGGGACCAGCCCCAGCATTTT.